This passage covers 9 T cell receptor beta chains from one sample sequenced in a study of cytomegalovirus exposure and HLA in healthy donors. Vbeta (60) and Jbeta (13) primers were used in the PCR. Sequencing was performed with immunoSEQ multiplex PCR; in TCRdb, only in-frame clones are kept and a portion is missing. The data show 180,000 or so clones, with 75% to 90% seen just once and roughly 0.34% held by the top ten. The sample consisted of PBMCs. These TCRs come from a woman aged 25 to 39 in good health and CMV-seronegative.

This clone was observed a single time. The chain links TRBV10-3 to TRBJ2-3; 8 bases align to TRBD2. The CDR3 contains 17 residues. Germline trimming cut 4 bases from V and 2 bases from J; bases unmatched to any gene: 11. Germline assignment: CDR1 ENHRY and CDR2 SYGVKD. In nucleotides, the CDR3 is TGTGCCATCAGTGGGGGGGCGACGGGAGGGCCCACAGATACGCAGTATTTT. It encodes CAISGGATGGPTDTQYF.

The chain joins TRBV5-4 to TRBJ2-5, with 9 bases identical to TRBD2. The germline CDR1 and CDR2 sequences are SGHNT and YYREEE (reference sequence). This CDR3 contains 15 residues. After removal of 2 bases from V and 5 bases from J, the junction contained 7 bases not matched to a gene. CDR3 coding DNA: TGTGCCAGCAGCTTTCAAGCGGGAGGTGGGGAGACCCAGTACTTC. This codes for CASSFQAGGGETQYF.

By proportion, this clone is medium-sized. The rearrangement uses TRBV6-5 and TRBJ1-1, with 7 bases identical to TRBD1. The CDR3 totals 15 residues. V shed 11 bases, J shed 1 base, and the junction held 13 bases outside the gene matches. Looked up from germline, CDR1 is MNHEY and CDR2 is SVGAGI. The CDR3 loop is CAAADRTGKNTEAFF. The CDR3 DNA is TGTGCCGCAGCGGATAGGACAGGAAAGAACACTGAAGCTTTCTTT.

The CDR3 nucleotides read TGTGCCAGCAGCTTTCACACTACCTTCAACAATGAGCAGTTCTTC. This encodes CASSFHTTFNNEQFF. The V call is TRBV11-2, the J call TRBJ2-1; D unclear. Trimming took 3 bases from V and 5 from J, leaving 14 bases between them. Per the germline V gene, CDR1 is SGHAT and CDR2 is FQNNGV. The CDR3 covers 15 residues.

V usage is TRBV5-1 and J usage is TRBJ2-4, with TRBD1 matching 8 bases. The CDR3 runs 15 residues. V shed 3 bases and J 12 bases; nucleotides not matched to a gene: 14. Germline V gene data show CDR1 as SGHRS and CDR2 as YFSETQ. In nucleotides, the CDR3 is TGCGCCAGCAGCTCGCGGACAGGGCATTCCCTAGATCAGTACTTC. It yields the protein CASSSRTGHSLDQYF.

This clone showed up just once. The chain couples TRBV5-1 to TRBJ2-5; the match to TRBD2 covers 8 bases. This CDR3 spans 14 amino acids. From germline, CDR1 is SGHRS and CDR2 YFSETQ. V shed 5 bases and J 4 bases; nucleotides not matched to a gene: 7. This CDR3 reads CASSLRTSPETQYF. The CDR3 DNA follows: TGCGCCAGCAGTTTGCGGACTAGCCCAGAGACCCAGTACTTC.

The chain carries TRBV19 and TRBJ1-3; D gene ambiguous. The CDR3 length is 15 residues. Germline V gene lookup returns CDR1 LNHDA and CDR2 SQIVND (reference sequence). Trimming took 0 bases from V and 0 from J, leaving 6 bases between them. Here the CDR3 DNA reads TGTGCCAGTAGTATAGAAGCCAACTCTGGAAACACCATATATTTT. It translates to CASSIEANSGNTIYF. Using reference TRBV19 and TRBJ1-3 for the parts outside the CDR3, the full variable domain is DGGITQSPKYLFRKEGQNVTLSCEQNLNHDAMYWYRQDPGQGLRLIYYSQIVNDFQKGDIAEGYSVSREKKESFPLTVTSAQKNPTAFYLCASSIEANSGNTIYFGEGSWLTVV.

The chain employs TRBV20-1 and TRBJ2-7; D unclear. Germline V CDR1 and CDR2: DFQATT, SNEGSKA (reference sequence). V was shortened by 0 bases and J by 3 bases, with 3 bases between the two germline ends. The CDR3 is 11 amino acids. The CDR3, as DNA: TGCAGTGCTAGAGATCTCTACGAGCAGTACTTC. Protein product: CSARDLYEQYF.

V is TRBV28 and J is TRBJ2-2; no firm D call. CDR3 length: 13 amino acids. CDR1 MDHEN and CDR2 SYDVKM come from the germline V gene. V was pared by 5 bases and J by 6 bases, with 10 bases between. The CDR3 coding sequence is TGTGCCAGCAGTCACACACCCCCCGGGGAGCTGTTTTTT. It encodes CASSHTPPGELFF.